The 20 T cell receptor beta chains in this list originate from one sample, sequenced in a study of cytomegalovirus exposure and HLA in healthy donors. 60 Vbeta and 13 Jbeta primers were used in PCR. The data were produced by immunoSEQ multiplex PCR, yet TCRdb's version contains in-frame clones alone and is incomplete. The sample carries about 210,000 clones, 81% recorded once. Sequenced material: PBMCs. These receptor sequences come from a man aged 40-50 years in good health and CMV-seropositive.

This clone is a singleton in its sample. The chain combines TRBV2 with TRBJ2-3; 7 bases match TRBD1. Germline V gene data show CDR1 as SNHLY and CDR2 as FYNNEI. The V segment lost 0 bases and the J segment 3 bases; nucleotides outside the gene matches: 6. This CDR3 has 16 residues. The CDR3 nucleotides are TGTGCCAGCAGTGAAGCGGCAGGGGGTAATACAGATACGCAGTATTTT. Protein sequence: CASSEAAGGNTDTQYF.

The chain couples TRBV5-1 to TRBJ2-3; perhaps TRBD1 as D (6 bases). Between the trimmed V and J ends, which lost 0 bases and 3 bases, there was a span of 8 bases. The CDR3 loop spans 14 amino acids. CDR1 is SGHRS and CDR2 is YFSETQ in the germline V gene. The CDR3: CASSLGQATDTQYF. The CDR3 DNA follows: TGCGCCAGCAGCTTGGGACAGGCAACAGATACGCAGTATTTT.

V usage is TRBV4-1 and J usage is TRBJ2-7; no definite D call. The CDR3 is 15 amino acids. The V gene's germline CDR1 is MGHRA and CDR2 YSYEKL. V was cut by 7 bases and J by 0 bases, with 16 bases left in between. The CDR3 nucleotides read TGCGCCAGCACCCCGCCGACGCGGTTCTCCTACGAGCAGTACTTC. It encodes CASTPPTRFSYEQYF.

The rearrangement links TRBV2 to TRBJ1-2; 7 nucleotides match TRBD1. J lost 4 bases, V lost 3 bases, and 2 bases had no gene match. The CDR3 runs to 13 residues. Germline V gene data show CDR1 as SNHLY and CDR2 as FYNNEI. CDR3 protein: CASSETGIYGYTF. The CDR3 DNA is TGTGCCAGCAGTGAGACAGGGATCTATGGCTACACCTTC. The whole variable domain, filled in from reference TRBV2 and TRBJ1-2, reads EPEVTQTPSHQVTQMGQEVILRCVPISNHLYFYWYRQILGQKVEFLVSFYNNEISEKSEIFDDQFSVERPDGSNFTLKIRSTKLEDSAMYFCASSETGIYGYTFGSGTRLTVV.

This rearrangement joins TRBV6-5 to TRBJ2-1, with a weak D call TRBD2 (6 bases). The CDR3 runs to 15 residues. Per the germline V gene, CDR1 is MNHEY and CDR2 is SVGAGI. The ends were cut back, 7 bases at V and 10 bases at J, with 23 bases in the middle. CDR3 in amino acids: CASNPQPGVISEQFF. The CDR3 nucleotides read TGTGCCAGCAACCCCCAACCGGGAGTGATTTCGGAGCAGTTCTTC.

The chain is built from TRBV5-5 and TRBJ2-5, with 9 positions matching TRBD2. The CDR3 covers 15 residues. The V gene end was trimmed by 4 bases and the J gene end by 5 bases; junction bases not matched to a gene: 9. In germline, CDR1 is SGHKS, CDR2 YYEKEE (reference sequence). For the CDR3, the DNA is TGTGCCAGCAGCCCGCTGCGGGGGGGCGGTGAGACCCAGTACTTC. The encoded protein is CASSPLRGGGETQYF. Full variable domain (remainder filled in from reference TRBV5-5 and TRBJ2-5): DAGVTQSPTHLIKTRGQQVTLRCSPISGHKSVSWYQQVLGQGPQFIFQYYEKEERGRGNFPDRFSARQFPNYSSELNVNALLLGDSALYLCASSPLRGGGETQYFGPGTRLLVL.

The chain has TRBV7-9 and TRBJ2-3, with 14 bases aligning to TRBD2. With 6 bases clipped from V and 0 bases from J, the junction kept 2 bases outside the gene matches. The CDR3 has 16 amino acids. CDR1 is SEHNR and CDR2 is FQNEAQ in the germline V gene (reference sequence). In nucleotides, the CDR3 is TGTGCCAGCAGGGGACTAGCGGGGGTTAGCACAGATACGCAGTATTTT. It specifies CASRGLAGVSTDTQYF. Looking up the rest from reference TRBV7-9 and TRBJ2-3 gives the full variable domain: DTGVSQNPRHKITKRGQNVTFRCDPISEHNRLYWYRQTLGQGPEFLTYFQNEAQLEKSRLLSDRFSAERPKGSFSTLEIQRTEQGDSAMYLCASRGLAGVSTDTQYFGPGTRLTVL.

The CDR3 loop reads CASSLGQGARSPLHF. CDR3 sequence (DNA): TGTGCCAGCAGCTTGGGACAGGGGGCCAGGTCACCCCTCCACTTT. V gene TRBV5-6 combines with J gene TRBJ1-6, with 10 bases identical to TRBD1. This CDR3 has 15 residues. CDR1 and CDR2 (germline): SGHDT, YYEEEE. Trimming removed 0 bases from V and 10 bases from J; junction bases left unmatched: 4.

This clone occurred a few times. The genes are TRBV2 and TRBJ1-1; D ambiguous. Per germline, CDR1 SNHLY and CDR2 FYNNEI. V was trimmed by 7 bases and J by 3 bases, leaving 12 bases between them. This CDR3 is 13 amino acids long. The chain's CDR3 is CASTRGPDTEAFF. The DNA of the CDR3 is TGTGCCAGCACGAGAGGGCCGGACACTGAAGCTTTCTTT.

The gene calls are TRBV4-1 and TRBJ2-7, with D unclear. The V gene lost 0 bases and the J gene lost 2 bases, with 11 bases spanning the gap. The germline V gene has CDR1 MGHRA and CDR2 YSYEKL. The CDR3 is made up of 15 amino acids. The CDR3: CASSQDPGGTYEQYF. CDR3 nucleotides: TGCGCCAGCAGCCAAGACCCTGGCGGAACCTACGAGCAGTACTTC.

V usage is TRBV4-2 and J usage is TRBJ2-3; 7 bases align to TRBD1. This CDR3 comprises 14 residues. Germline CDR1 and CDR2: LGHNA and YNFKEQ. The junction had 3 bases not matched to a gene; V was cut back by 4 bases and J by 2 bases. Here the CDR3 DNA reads TGTGCCAGCAGCCCAGGACAGGCCACAGATACGCAGTATTTT. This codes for CASSPGQATDTQYF.

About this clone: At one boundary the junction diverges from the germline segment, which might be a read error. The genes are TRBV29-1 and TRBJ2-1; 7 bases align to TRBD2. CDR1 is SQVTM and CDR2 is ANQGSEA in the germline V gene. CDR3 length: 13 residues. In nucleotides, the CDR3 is TGCAGCGTTGAATTTAGCGGGTACAATGAGCAGGTCTTC. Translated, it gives CSVEFSGYNEQVF.

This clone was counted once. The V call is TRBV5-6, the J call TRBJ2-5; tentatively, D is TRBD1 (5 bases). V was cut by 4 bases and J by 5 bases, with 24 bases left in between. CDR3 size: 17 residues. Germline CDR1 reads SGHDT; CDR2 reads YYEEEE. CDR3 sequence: CASSKPPGSLSQETQYF. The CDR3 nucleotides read TGTGCCAGCAGCAAACCCCCAGGGTCCCTTAGTCAGGAGACCCAGTACTTC.

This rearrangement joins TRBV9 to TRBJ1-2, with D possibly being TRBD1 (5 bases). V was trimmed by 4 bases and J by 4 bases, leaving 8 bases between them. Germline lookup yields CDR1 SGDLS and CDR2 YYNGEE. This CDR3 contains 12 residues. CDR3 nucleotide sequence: TGTGCCAGCAGCCAGGGTATCTATGGCTACACCTTC. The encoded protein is CASSQGIYGYTF.

The CDR3 region is CASSSTSGRSGELFF. The CDR3 DNA follows: TGTGCCAGCAGCTCAACTAGCGGGAGGTCCGGGGAGCTGTTTTTT. The rearrangement joins TRBV7-3 to TRBJ2-2; TRBD2 agrees at 12 bases. This CDR3 has 15 residues. The germline CDR1 and CDR2 sequences are SGHTA and FQGTGA. With 4 bases clipped from V and 6 bases from J, the junction kept 3 bases outside the gene matches. Using reference TRBV7-3 and TRBJ2-2 for the parts outside the CDR3, the full variable domain is GAGVSQTPSNKVTEKGKYVELRCDPISGHTALYWYRQSLGQGPEFLIYFQGTGAADDSGLPNDRFFAVRPEGSVSTLKIQRTERGDSAVYLCASSSTSGRSGELFFGEGSRLTVL.

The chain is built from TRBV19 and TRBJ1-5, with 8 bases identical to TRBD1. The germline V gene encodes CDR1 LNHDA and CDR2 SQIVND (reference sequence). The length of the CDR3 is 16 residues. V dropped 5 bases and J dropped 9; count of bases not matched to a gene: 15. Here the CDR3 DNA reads TGTGCCAGTAGTTTATACCGGGACAGGAAAAGGATGCCCCAGCATTTT. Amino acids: CASSLYRDRKRMPQHF.

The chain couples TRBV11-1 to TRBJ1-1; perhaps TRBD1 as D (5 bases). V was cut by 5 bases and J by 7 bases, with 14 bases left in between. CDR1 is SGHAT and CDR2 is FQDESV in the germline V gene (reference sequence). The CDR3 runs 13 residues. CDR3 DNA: TGTGCCAGCAGCCCCCGACAGCTACTTGAAGCTTTCTTT. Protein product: CASSPRQLLEAFF.

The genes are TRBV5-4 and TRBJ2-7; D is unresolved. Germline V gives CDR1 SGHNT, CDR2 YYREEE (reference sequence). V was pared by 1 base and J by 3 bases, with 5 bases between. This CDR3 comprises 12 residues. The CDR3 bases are TGTGCCAGCAGCTTGTACAGCTACGAGCAGTACTTC. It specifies CASSLYSYEQYF.

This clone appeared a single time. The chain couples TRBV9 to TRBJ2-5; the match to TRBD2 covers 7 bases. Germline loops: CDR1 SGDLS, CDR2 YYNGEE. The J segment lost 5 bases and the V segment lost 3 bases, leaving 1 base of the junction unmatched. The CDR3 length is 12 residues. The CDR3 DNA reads TGTGCCAGCAGCGGAGCGGGGGAGACCCAGTACTTC. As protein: CASSGAGETQYF.

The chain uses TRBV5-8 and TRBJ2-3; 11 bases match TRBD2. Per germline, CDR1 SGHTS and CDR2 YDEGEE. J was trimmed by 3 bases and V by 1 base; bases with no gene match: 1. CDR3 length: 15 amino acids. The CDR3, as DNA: TGTGCCAGCAGCTTGCGACTAGCGGGAACAGATACGCAGTATTTT. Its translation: CASSLRLAGTDTQYF.